This T cell receptor beta chain was sequenced during a study of CD8 T cells in ankylosing spondylitis. V shed 0 bases, J shed 5 bases, and the junction held 6 bases outside the gene matches. Looked up from germline, CDR1 is KGHDR and CDR2 is SFDVKD. This CDR3 spans 17 amino acids. One entry per CDR3 protein, called by TCRdb with MiXCR from the 5' RACE reads. The repertoire includes hundreds of thousands of distinct CDR3 sequences, roughly 25% of them detected once, and about 0.9% sits in the top ten. Regarding the study as a whole: Clones linked to disease, bearing a CD8+ phenotype, were relatively rare in peripheral blood. Apparently characteristic of ankylosing spondylitis blood was a TCR beta motif (eight highly homologous variants).

In the case of this clonotype: Its antigen is unknown.

The rearrangement uses TRBV24-1 and TRBJ2-3; 11 bases match TRBD2. The TCR comes from a male donor with ankylosing spondylitis. What was sequenced was blood, either unsorted or a sorted T cell fraction (not recorded which). CDR3 sequence reads: CATSDLSSGRAGDTQYF. The CDR3 DNA reads TGTGCCACCAGTGATTTGAGTAGCGGGAGGGCCGGAGATACGCAGTATTTT.